This TCR beta chain was captured by sequencing in a study of cytomegalovirus exposure and HLA in healthy donors (dated by TCRdb to about 2017). About the study as a whole: An earlier analysis of around 600 of the donors reported roughly 270 Gb of sequence data and 117 million unique TCR beta sequences from 190 million or so T cells. The study was designed to test whether signatures of past pathogen exposure could be identified by cataloging public T cell receptors. Typing coverage varied by locus: about 629-630 donors for A, B, C, DRB1 and DQB1; approximately 500 for DQA1; over 600 for DPA1; roughly 450 for DPB1. An earlier analysis of around 580 of the donors used high-throughput TCR beta sequencing to judge whether each TCR beta V gene segment behaved as functional or pseudogenic. The study used immunosequencing to profile the T cell repertoires of 666 subjects and linked those repertoires to cytomegalovirus serostatus. An early release that covered some 640 HLA-typed donors contained approximately 300 gigabases of sequencing data and approximately 85 million unique TCR sequences. All discovery cohort repertoires had been generated on a single sequencing platform. Among the approximately 420 genotyped donors, about 83% belonged to the genetic ancestry cluster associated with self-reported Caucasian donors. On average, around 240,000 unique TCR beta nucleotide sequences were sequenced per donor among 350 to 400 genotyped donors of the cohort, with roughly 18% of those sequences being non-productive. Because of strong linkage in the cohort, four to six DR-DQ haplotypes were treated as single units for association and clustering. Both class I and class II loci were covered by HLA typing, at four-digit resolution. In a later genetic analysis, genome-wide SNP genotypes for about 65% of the roughly 700 donors were used, and that subset was treated as a discovery cohort. Along with the roughly 700-subject first cohort, a separate validation cohort of over a hundred different subjects was used. The later analysis used no new phenotypic data to find candidate immune exposures, relying instead on TCR beta sequences and their occurrence across donors. The study combined high-throughput TCR immunosequencing, statistical association of individual TCRs with disease status, and machine learning to predict cytomegalovirus infection status. To study patterns of TCR occurrence, a later analysis re-analyzed previously published TCR beta repertoires from under 750 donors and added high-resolution HLA genotyping. Donor age, sex, ethnicity and CMV serostatus were compiled together with the repertoire data. The investigation overall reported the following: In a later analysis, several top co-occurrence clusters were reported to appear linked to parvovirus B19, influenza, CMV and Epstein-Barr virus. CMV serostatus was the only immune exposure information available for the cohort. A few of the identified cytomegalovirus-associated TCR beta chains were confirmed in vitro to be specific for cytomegalovirus antigens. Sequencing depth was assumed to be roughly uniform across donors in the presence/absence analyses, though that assumption may not hold. Because some donors lacked HLA typing at each locus, the association tests relied only on the typed subset. An earlier analysis of around 600 of the donors showed that most TCR beta V segments appeared in productive rearrangements either about 87% or about 30% of the time, which broadly matched IMGT annotations. Linkage disequilibrium might explain the correlated functional status among segregating V segments, but an unknown experimental factor could not be ruled out. Across donors, most TCR sequences were observed very rarely, whereas some public TCRs were present in many individuals. This cohort had only TCR beta chains sequenced, and the lack of alpha or paired-chain data limited which features could be detected. A further reported finding was that TCR beta sequences accurately predicted the HLA-A and HLA-B alleles for most subjects in the first cohort. The earlier analysis of 450 to 700 of the donors excluded roughly 17 rarely observed V segments, including chromosome 9 orphons, because counts were too low. A later analysis found that most CMV-associated TCR beta chains appeared HLA-restricted, with HLA associations seemingly driven largely by CMV exposure. In a later genetic analysis, fewer N-insertions in productive TCRs were reported among donors in an Asian-associated ancestry cluster than the 666-donor mean. In a later genetic analysis, a missense DCLRE1C variant was associated with V-gene and J-gene trimming of TCR beta chains, and the association was replicated in an independent cohort. Some IMGT-functional V segments, including TRBV6-2 and TRBV6-3, could not be told apart with the 87-base-pair reads, so those segments were excluded. Assigning TCR associations to individual alleles was difficult when HLA alleles, especially DR and DQ, strongly co-occurred. Cytomegalovirus status was reported to be diagnosed by the classifier with high specificity and sensitivity in both the original and validation cohorts. A later analysis found that HLA-associated TCR beta chains were more clonally expanded and had lower generation probabilities than equally common non-associated chains. The study gave a list of roughly 150 TCR beta chains associated with cytomegalovirus. In a later analysis, around 17,000 TCR beta sequences were associated with specific HLA alleles at a false discovery rate of 0.05. A later analysis found that TCR association rates varied across HLA loci, with DRB1 alleles showing the most associated TCRs and HLA-C alleles the fewest. A cluster of highly shared sequence variants was judged likely to represent a technical artifact of the sequencing pipeline. According to the authors, the approach could potentially be generalized to other disease states and immunological phenotypes.

The cohort was made up of around 720 healthy bone marrow donors. Cohort members were all nominally healthy when sampled, although unrecorded immune exposures were likely present. The donor was CMV seropositive and belonged to the group of more than 250 seropositive cohort members. A peripheral blood sample was collected from each donor, and TCR beta sequencing was performed on peripheral blood mononuclear cells. Genomic DNA extraction from the blood cell samples was performed with the Qiagen DNeasy Blood Extraction Kit. The library was produced with the immunoSEQ multiplex PCR assay. The multiplex PCR relied on a mix of 60 forward primers for TCR Vbeta segments and 13 reverse primers for TCR Jbeta segments. The CDR3 region of rearranged TCR beta genes was amplified from genomic DNA with a multiplex PCR assay. On the Illumina HiSeq System, the amplified TCR beta libraries were sequenced as 87-base-pair reads. The paper's processing steps were these. In a later analysis, around 80 million unique TCR beta chains were counted across the approximately 640 repertoires, and around 11 million of these chains were shared by at least two donors. Raw reads were error-corrected and collapsed into unique sequences with a nearest-neighbor algorithm that merged closely related sequences to remove PCR and sequencing errors. CDR3 sequences were aligned to IMGT reference sequences to assign V, D and J gene segments. For a sequence to be retained, a match of at least six nucleotides was required to both a V gene segment and a J gene segment. A rearrangement was called productive if the CDR3 had no stop codons and remained in frame with V and J, and every other rearrangement was called non-productive. CDR3 was defined by IMGT convention, running from the second conserved V-encoded cysteine to the conserved J-encoded phenylalanine. The earlier analysis of 500 to 600 of the donors excluded sequences that lacked an unambiguous match to a single V gene segment. In an earlier analysis of approximately 560 of the donors, a V segment was called functional when productive rearrangements were above 56.7%, and segregating when the standard deviation between donors exceeded 5%. To diagnose cytomegalovirus status from the catalog of TCR beta chain sequences, a statistical classification framework was built. In a later analysis, TCR nucleotide sequences were compared against IMGT/GENE-DB human TR gene sequences so that V and J genes could be assigned. Using the TCRdist pipeline, a later analysis assigned CDR3 sequences along with most-parsimonious VDJ recombination scenarios. In a later analysis, every TCR beta chain was defined by the combination of its CDR3 amino acid sequence and its V-gene family, and reads without a unique V-gene family were dropped. In a later analysis, approximately 640 highly shared, low-generation-probability nucleotide sequences were removed to address suspected cross-contamination and a sequencing artifact. For each public chain, a later analysis derived a clonal expansion index from normalized ranks of inferred template counts within each repertoire. A later analysis computed generation probabilities with a VDJ recombination model fitted to out-of-frame rearrangements, and checked the results against IGoR. Hypergeometric tests were used in a later analysis to score TCR-TCR, TCR-HLA and TCR-CMV co-occurrence, with a repertoire-size bias correction applied to the TCR pairs. False discovery rates were estimated in a later analysis by permuting HLA or CMV assignments 20 times. In a later analysis, co-occurring TCRs were grouped using DBSCAN, with TCRdist sequence similarity added in when clustering inside HLA-allele-positive subsets. Co-occurrence clustering excluded repertoires with fewer than 30,000 or more than 120,000 public chains, plus five with anomalous nucleotide sharing. TCRdb holds this immuneACCESS table with in-frame rearrangements only. Some clones are missing; in checked studies, unresolved V genes explain under half, and the rest has no known cause. The D gene and trimming were derived from the DNA, and the V and J assignments and clone size from that table. The sample table lists 150,000 to 200,000 clones, 79% of them with a count of one. The ten top clones hold about 4.6% of the sample.

Measured from the cysteine to the phenylalanine, the CDR3 is 15 residues long. The sequence is cut down to CDR3 DNA, 45 bases in frame from base 1. Trimming costs V 3 bases and J 1 base, and their ends lie 13 bases apart. The germline V gene yields SGDLS for CDR1 and YYNGEE for CDR2. Comment on this clone: The target of this receptor is not known. No quality values exist for individual bases; no much larger clone is one base distant.

Here the chain combines TRBV9 and TRBJ1-1, with the D gene not confidently named. Sequencing was done on a sample of PBMCs. The TCR comes from a woman aged 25 to 39 in good health and CMV-seropositive. The CDR3 has the sequence CASSAWLGGNTEAFF. The DNA sequence reads TGTGCCAGCAGCGCTTGGCTGGGAGGGAACACTGAAGCTTTCTTT.